The clone carrying this T cell receptor (beta chain) was observed a handful of times. This sample is drawn from a study of identical twins. The germline gives CDR1 DFQATT, CDR2 SNEGSKA (reference sequence). The V and J ends lost 3 bases and 6 bases respectively, with 12 bases between them. The CDR3 totals 13 residues. MiXCR, applied by TCRdb to the 5' RACE reads, yields one record per CDR3 protein. Of some 1,600,000 distinct CDR3 sequences in the sample, under 35% were seen once. Sequenced: cord blood. V usage is TRBV20-1 and J usage is TRBJ2-1; maybe TRBD2 (7 bases). The receptor was derived from a newborn girl in good health. Here the CDR3 reads CSASGGPGNEQFF. CDR3 nucleotides: TGCAGTGCTAGCGGGGGGCCGGGCAATGAGCAGTTCTTC.